What follows are 32 T cell receptor beta chains derived from one specimen sequenced in a study of cytomegalovirus exposure and HLA in healthy donors. Clones were read by immunoSEQ multiplex PCR, and TCRdb kept only the in-frame ones, dropping some. The sample lists fewer than 400,000 clones; approximately 88% were seen once. The sample comprised PBMCs. These receptors all come from a man aged 30 to 45 in good health and CMV-seronegative.

The gene calls are TRBV18 and TRBJ1-1, with D uncertain. With 0 bases removed from V and 4 bases from J, the gap between germline ends came to 9 bases. The CDR3 covers 14 residues. Germline CDR1 KGHSH, CDR2 LQKENI. CDR3 amino acids: CASSPPLQITEAFF. The DNA of the CDR3 is TGTGCCAGCTCACCACCGCTCCAGATCACTGAAGCTTTCTTT. The variable domain in full, completed from reference TRBV18 and TRBJ1-1, reads NAGVMQNPRHLVRRRGQEARLRCSPMKGHSHVYWYRQLPEEGLKFMVYLQKENIIDESGMPKERFSAEFPKEGPSILRIQQVVRGDSAAYFCASSPPLQITEAFFGQGTRLTVV.

The V and J genes are TRBV7-2 and TRBJ2-3; D remains ambiguous. Germline CDR1 is SGHTA and CDR2 is FQGNSA. Trimming cost V 4 bases and J 2 bases, with 13 bases left between them. This CDR3 has 15 residues. CDR3 sequence reads: CASSSYASLTDTQYF. The DNA for the CDR3 is TGTGCCAGCAGCTCCTACGCGTCCCTCACAGATACGCAGTATTTT.

This clone was detected only once. The rearrangement links TRBV11-2 to TRBJ2-1; 8 nucleotides agree with TRBD2. Germline CDR1 SGHAT, CDR2 FQNNGV. Unmatched junction bases numbered 6, after V lost 2 bases and J lost 9 bases. This CDR3 is 14 amino acids long. The CDR3 spells CASSLSGGLGEQFF. CDR3 coding DNA: TGTGCCAGCAGCTTAAGCGGGGGATTGGGTGAGCAGTTCTTC.

The CDR3 DNA sequence: TGTGCCAGCAGTGAGGGGGGCAGGGGGCTAGGGGAGCAGTACTTC. It yields the protein CASSEGGRGLGEQYF. The chain has TRBV6-6 and TRBJ2-7, with 8 bases identical to TRBD1. This CDR3 comprises 15 residues. V shed 5 bases and J 7 bases; nucleotides not matched to a gene: 13. Germline assignment: CDR1 MNHNY and CDR2 SVGAGI (reference sequence).

V gene TRBV7-9 combines with J gene TRBJ2-1, with 10 positions matching TRBD2. CDR3 length: 16 amino acids. Germline trimming cut 0 bases from V and 6 bases from J; bases unmatched to any gene: 5. Germline lookup yields CDR1 SEHNR and CDR2 FQNEAQ (reference sequence). The chain's CDR3 is CASSLASGGFGNEQFF. The CDR3 nucleotides are TGTGCCAGCAGCTTAGCTAGCGGGGGGTTCGGCAATGAGCAGTTCTTC.

The rearrangement uses TRBV5-1 and TRBJ1-1; 8 positions agree with TRBD1. Germline loops: CDR1 SGHRS, CDR2 YFSETQ. This CDR3 comprises 14 residues. With 2 bases clipped from V and 4 bases from J, the junction kept 4 bases outside the gene matches. This chain's CDR3 is CASSLQGVSTEAFF. CDR3 nucleotides: TGCGCCAGCAGCTTACAGGGGGTAAGCACTGAAGCTTTCTTT.

The V and J genes are TRBV5-6 and TRBJ1-2; the match to TRBD1 covers 8 bases. Trimming removed 4 bases from V and 8 bases from J; junction bases left unmatched: 7. This CDR3 comprises 13 residues. Germline V gene lookup returns CDR1 SGHDT and CDR2 YYEEEE. The CDR3: CASSRTGTGGYTF. The CDR3 DNA follows: TGTGCCAGCAGCCGGACAGGGACAGGAGGCTACACCTTC.

The genes are TRBV4-3 and TRBJ2-1; 11 bases align to TRBD2. The CDR3 has 17 residues. The junction had 5 bases not matched to a gene; V was cut back by 0 bases and J by 4 bases. CDR1 and CDR2 (germline): LGHNA, YSLEER. In DNA, the CDR3 is TGCGCCAGCAGCCAAGATCCGACTAGCGGGGCTTACAATGAGCAGTTCTTC. Its protein product is CASSQDPTSGAYNEQFF.

This clone was counted a single time. The J gene is TRBJ1-1, the V gene TRBV5-1; D is uncertain. Trimming took off 0 bases at V and 1 base at J, with 7 bases between the two ends. Germline CDR1 reads SGHRS; CDR2 reads YFSETQ. CDR3 length: 14 amino acids. CDR3 loop: CASSLAPGNTEAFF. DNA of the CDR3: TGCGCCAGCAGCTTGGCCCCAGGGAACACTGAAGCTTTCTTT.

CDR3 in amino acids: CSLQSSLSGNTIYF. DNA of the CDR3: TGCAGCCTCCAGTCATCCTTAAGTGGAAACACCATATATTTT. The rearrangement links TRBV29-1 to TRBJ1-3; D is unclear. In germline, CDR1 is SQVTM, CDR2 ANQGSEA. V shed 8 bases and J shed 3 bases, with 17 bases lying between them. There are 14 residues in the CDR3.

The V gene is TRBV15, the J gene TRBJ1-1; 8 bases align to TRBD1. Losses at the gene ends were 4 bases for V and 5 bases for J; bases not matched to a gene: 12. This CDR3 spans 16 amino acids. Germline assignment: CDR1 LNHNV and CDR2 YYDKDF (reference sequence). For the CDR3, the DNA is TGTGCCACCAGCAATTTTTTCCAGGGGGCGGATACTGAAGCTTTCTTT. Protein product: CATSNFFQGADTEAFF.

This clone has more than one count but fewer than ten. J is TRBJ1-1 and V is TRBV4-1; no firm D call. The CDR3 runs to 13 residues. Per germline, CDR1 MGHRA and CDR2 YSYEKL. Deletions cut 1 base from V and 5 bases from J, with 8 bases between. The chain's CDR3 is CASSQALPTEAFF. DNA for the CDR3: TGCGCCAGCAGCCAAGCACTCCCGACTGAAGCTTTCTTT.

The chain combines TRBV6-6 with TRBJ2-7; D uncertain. This CDR3 has 11 residues. Per the germline V gene, CDR1 is MNHNY and CDR2 is SVGAGI (reference sequence). V was trimmed by 6 bases and J by 1 base, leaving 4 bases between them. The CDR3 region has the DNA TGTGCCAGCAGCGGTTCCTACGAGCAGTACTTC. Translated: CASSGSYEQYF.

V is TRBV6-5 and J is TRBJ2-5; D possibly corresponds to TRBD1 (6 bases). Germline-derived CDR1 and CDR2 are MNHEY and SVGAGI. V dropped 6 bases and J dropped 2 bases, with 16 bases sitting between them. CDR3 length: 15 amino acids. The CDR3 bases are TGTGCCAGCAGAGGTTGGGGACATCGGCAAGAGACCCAGTACTTC. As protein: CASRGWGHRQETQYF.

The chain joins TRBV25-1 to TRBJ2-4; 8 bases match TRBD1. Per the germline V gene, CDR1 is MGHDK and CDR2 is SYGVNS. The CDR3 runs 11 residues. The V and J ends lost 6 bases and 12 bases, in that order; junction bases with no gene match: 4. The CDR3 region is CASRQGETQYF. In DNA form, the CDR3 reads TGTGCCAGCAGACAGGGGGAGACTCAGTACTTC. Full variable domain (remainder filled in from reference TRBV25-1 and TRBJ2-4): EADIYQTPRYLVIGTGKKITLECSQTMGHDKMYWYQQDPGMELHLIHYSYGVNSTEKGDLSSESTVSRIRTEHFPLTLESARPSHTSQYLCASRQGETQYFGAGTRLSVL.

This clone came up a few times. This chain links TRBV5-1 with TRBJ2-2; TRBD2 matches 10 bases. The CDR3 runs to 16 residues. Trimming at V came to 3 bases and at J to 6 bases, leaving 8 bases not matched to a gene. Germline CDR1 is SGHRS and CDR2 is YFSETQ. The CDR3 nucleotides are TGCGCCAGCAGCTGGAGTGCCAGCGGGGGGGCCGGGGAGCTGTTTTTT. Translation: CASSWSASGGAGELFF.

J is TRBJ2-1 and V is TRBV6-4, with D perhaps TRBD2 (5 bases). CDR3 length equals 13 residues. Germline V gene sequence: CDR1 MRHNA, CDR2 SNTAGT. V was clipped by 5 bases and J by 9 bases, with 14 bases between them. The CDR3 bases are TGTGCCAGCAGTACCGGGGTCACGGGTGAGCAGTTCTTC. As protein: CASSTGVTGEQFF.

The chain employs TRBV6-1 and TRBJ1-5, with D tentatively TRBD1 (5 bases). Trimming took off 4 bases at V and 6 bases at J, with 10 bases between the two ends. The CDR3 totals 13 residues. Germline CDR1 is MNHNS and CDR2 is SASEGT. The CDR3 sequence: CASSGQWVQPQHF. The CDR3 nucleotides read TGTGCCAGCAGTGGACAGTGGGTTCAGCCCCAGCATTTT.

The chain carries TRBV19 and TRBJ1-5; 7 nucleotides match TRBD1. CDR3 length: 15 residues. V lost 6 bases to trimming and J lost 2 bases; unmatched junction nucleotides: 7. Per the germline V gene, CDR1 is LNHDA and CDR2 is SQIVND (reference sequence). The CDR3 nucleotides are TGTGCCAGTAGAAGACGGGACAGCCGCAATCAGCCCCAGCATTTT. This sequence encodes CASRRRDSRNQPQHF.

The chain joins TRBV19 to TRBJ1-1; D might be TRBD1 (6 bases). In germline, CDR1 is LNHDA, CDR2 SQIVND (reference sequence). Trimming pared 1 base from V and 3 bases from J, leaving 12 bases between. This CDR3 spans 15 amino acids. The CDR3 region is CASSIVARGYTEAFF. In nucleotides, the CDR3 is TGTGCCAGTAGTATAGTGGCCAGGGGTTACACTGAAGCTTTCTTT. The variable domain in full, with the rest retrieved from reference TRBV19 and TRBJ1-1, is DGGITQSPKYLFRKEGQNVTLSCEQNLNHDAMYWYRQDPGQGLRLIYYSQIVNDFQKGDIAEGYSVSREKKESFPLTVTSAQKNPTAFYLCASSIVARGYTEAFFGQGTRLTVV.

The gene calls are TRBV7-2 and TRBJ1-5; D is undetermined. Trimming stripped 5 bases from V and 1 base from J, with 6 bases between. CDR1 and CDR2 (germline): SGHTA, FQGNSA. The CDR3 length is 13 residues. Written as DNA, the CDR3 is TGTGCCAGCAGCGGAGCCAGCAATCAGCCCCAGCATTTT. As protein: CASSGASNQPQHF.

V is TRBV18 and J is TRBJ1-4; D is possibly TRBD1 (5 bases). V was pared by 1 base and J by 4 bases, with 7 bases between. This CDR3 is 14 amino acids long. Germline assignment: CDR1 KGHSH and CDR2 LQKENI. This chain's CDR3 is CASSPHQGNEKLFF. The CDR3 bases are TGTGCCAGCTCACCACACCAGGGTAATGAAAAACTGTTTTTT.

V usage is TRBV5-1 and J usage is TRBJ1-2; D may be TRBD1 (5 bases). The germline gives CDR1 SGHRS, CDR2 YFSETQ. This CDR3 has 15 amino acids. The ends were cut back, 0 bases at V and 8 bases at J, with 17 bases in the middle. CDR3 in DNA: TGCGCCAGCAGCTTGGGGGGACTGGAACACTTGGGCTACACCTTC. It yields the protein CASSLGGLEHLGYTF. The complete variable domain, with remaining parts taken from reference TRBV5-1 and TRBJ1-2, reads KAGVTQTPRYLIKTRGQQVTLSCSPISGHRSVSWYQQTPGQGLQFLFEYFSETQRNKGNFPGRFSGRQFSNSRSEMNVSTLELGDSALYLCASSLGGLEHLGYTFGSGTRLTVV.

This chain uses TRBV4-1 with TRBJ1-4, with 9 bases fitting TRBD1. This CDR3 is 20 amino acids long. Germline-derived CDR1 and CDR2 are MGHRA and YSYEKL. V gave up 3 bases and J gave up 7 bases; unmatched junction bases: 21. CDR3 amino acids: CASSHDPRTGERMRREKLFF. As DNA, the CDR3 is TGCGCCAGCAGCCATGACCCACGGACAGGGGAAAGGATGAGGCGTGAAAAACTGTTTTTT.

CDR3 coding DNA: TGTGCCAGCAGACACCTCGGAGGGACAGGGATGGGGAGCAATCAGCCCCAGCATTTT. Protein: CASRHLGGTGMGSNQPQHF. The chain joins TRBV27 to TRBJ1-5, with 9 bases lining up with TRBD1. The CDR3 runs 19 residues. Trimming cost V 6 bases and J 1 base; bases outside gene matches: 16. CDR1 and CDR2 (germline): MNHEY, SMNVEV (reference sequence).

The V gene is TRBV27, the J gene TRBJ2-1, with TRBD2 matching 12 bases. With V trimmed by 5 bases and J by 4 bases, 12 bases remained unmatched. Germline assignment: CDR1 MNHEY and CDR2 SMNVEV (reference sequence). There are 18 residues in the CDR3. The CDR3 DNA reads TGTGCCAGCAGTGGCCCCGGTACTAGCGGGGGGAGGTACAATGAGCAGTTCTTC. Its protein is CASSGPGTSGGRYNEQFF.

V gene TRBV5-8 combines with J gene TRBJ1-6; 9 nucleotides line up with TRBD1. Trimming at V came to 4 bases and at J to 7 bases, leaving 6 bases not matched to a gene. Germline-derived CDR1 and CDR2 are SGHTS and YDEGEE. The CDR3 totals 15 residues. CDR3 protein: CASSAHTGGNSPLHF. CDR3 in DNA: TGTGCCAGCAGCGCGCATACAGGGGGCAATTCACCCCTCCACTTT.

V gene TRBV5-1 combines with J gene TRBJ2-2, with 9 bases lining up with TRBD2. The V gene end was trimmed by 4 bases and the J gene end by 5 bases; junction bases not matched to a gene: 12. The CDR3 extends over 17 amino acids. Per the germline V gene, CDR1 is SGHRS and CDR2 is YFSETQ. CDR3 DNA: TGCGCCAGCAGCCAGATGGGTAGCGGGAGATTAACCGGGGAGCTGTTTTTT. As protein: CASSQMGSGRLTGELFF.

The chain has TRBV28 and TRBJ2-3; 11 bases fit TRBD2. There are 16 residues in the CDR3. Germline V gene sequence: CDR1 MDHEN, CDR2 SYDVKM. Trimming at V came to 3 bases and at J to 2 bases, leaving 4 bases not matched to a gene. The CDR3 bases are TGTGCCAGCAGTTTCGCGGGACTAGCGGCCACAGATACGCAGTATTTT. It yields the protein CASSFAGLAATDTQYF.

The V gene is TRBV7-9, the J gene TRBJ1-2; D is unresolved. The CDR3 totals 13 residues. CDR1 SEHNR and CDR2 FQNEAQ come from the germline V gene (reference sequence). Trimming left V 3 bases short and J 4 bases short, with 9 bases between. CDR3 protein: CASSLTGSYGYTF. In DNA, the CDR3 is TGTGCCAGCAGCTTGACGGGGAGCTATGGCTACACCTTC. The full variable domain, rest sourced from reference TRBV7-9 and TRBJ1-2, is DTGVSQNPRHKITKRGQNVTFRCDPISEHNRLYWYRQTLGQGPEFLTYFQNEAQLEKSRLLSDRFSAERPKGSFSTLEIQRTEQGDSAMYLCASSLTGSYGYTFGSGTRLTVV.

This chain uses TRBV27 with TRBJ2-7, with TRBD2 as a possible D gene (5 bases). The V end was cut by 5 bases, the J end by 3 bases, with 11 bases between. This CDR3 is 13 amino acids long. Germline V gives CDR1 MNHEY, CDR2 SMNVEV (reference sequence). For the CDR3, the DNA is TGTGCCAGCAGTATGACTATCAGCTACGAGCAGTACTTC. Protein product: CASSMTISYEQYF.

On this clone: One end of the junction does not line up with germline, which may come from a read error. This chain links TRBV7-9 with TRBJ1-3, with TRBD1 as a possible D gene (6 bases). The CDR3 covers 13 residues. Germline V CDR1 and CDR2: SEHNR, FQNEAQ (reference sequence). The CDR3 nucleotides read TGTGCCAGCAGCCCCTCCGAATTCAAACAGGGCGTTTTT. This gives the protein CASSPSEFKQGVF.